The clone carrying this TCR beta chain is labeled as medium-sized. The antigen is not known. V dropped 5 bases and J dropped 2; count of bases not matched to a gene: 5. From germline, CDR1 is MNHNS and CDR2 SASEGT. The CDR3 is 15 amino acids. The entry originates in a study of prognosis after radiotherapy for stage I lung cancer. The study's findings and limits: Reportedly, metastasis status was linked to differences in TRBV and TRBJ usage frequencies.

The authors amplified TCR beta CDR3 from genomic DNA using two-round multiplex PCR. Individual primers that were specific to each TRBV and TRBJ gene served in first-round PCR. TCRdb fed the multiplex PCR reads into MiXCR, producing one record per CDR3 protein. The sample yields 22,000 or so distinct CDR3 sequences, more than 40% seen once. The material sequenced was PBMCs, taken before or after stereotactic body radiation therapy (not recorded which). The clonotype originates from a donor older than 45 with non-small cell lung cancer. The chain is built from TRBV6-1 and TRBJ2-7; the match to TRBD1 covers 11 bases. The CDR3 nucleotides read TGTGCCAGCAGTAAGGGGACAGGGGGTACCTACGAGCAGTACTTC. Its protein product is CASSKGTGGTYEQYF.